A selection of T cell receptor beta chains follows, all from one sample in a study of neoadjuvant anti-PD-1 for oral cavity cancer. Produced via immunoSEQ multiplex PCR; TCRdb's table is partial and in-frame only. The sample lists more than 9,000 clones, roughly 57% occurring once. The source was PBMCs, collected after nivolumab (anti-PD-1) treatment. These receptors were taken from a person aged 40 to 85 with oral cavity squamous cell carcinoma. Both conserved end residues are trimmed from each CDR3. Fields, in order: V gene, CDR3 protein.

TRBV7-9	ASRPSSYNSPLH
TRBV5-1	ASSQRGTGNTEAF
TRBV6-1	ASNELGFGNSPLH
TRBV10-2	ASINLTPGLAYNEQF
TRBV15	ATSRGGGNQPQH
TRBV29-1	SSPGLQSTDTQY
TRBV5-8	ASSPWTVLNTEAF
TRBV6-5	ASSYSIQGESYEQY
TRBV5-5	ASSLAGVAEAF
TRBV5-8	ASSLWFGGEETQY
TRBV5-4	ASSMGGRGSTDTQY
TRBV6-1	ASSEEASAIREQY
TRBV7-2	ASSWERETQY
TRBV9	ASSPRGDLGWETQY
TRBV5-1	ASSFTGSEQY
TRBV11-2	ASSFGEYNEQF
TRBV30	AWSRGTGELF
TRBV7-8	ASSPSSGANVLT
TRBV28	ASSLLADFYGYT
TRBV5-5	ASSLPGTGYNEQF
TRBV2	ASSAGTSGRRQETQY
TRBV4-1	ASSQDAGEGTEAF
TRBV6-5	ASRASTGVNTEAF
TRBV11-2	ASSFRPARRDREETQY
TRBV5-6	ASSLSSYNEQF
TRBV4-1	ASSQAIAGGFANTGELF
TRBV6-5	ASAVNSPLH
TRBV5-4	ASSPGTSNSYEQY
TRBV11-2	ASSLWSGTAYEQY
TRBV5-4	ASSLRGLAGDNEQF
TRBV18	ASSQGAGPSNSPLH
TRBV2	ASSAPYEQY
TRBV6-4	ASSASPGNSPLH
TRBV6-1	ASTRDTLALEQY
TRBV14	ASSRVRDRDLEAF
TRBV9	ASSVALGQGLNGYT
TRBV7-9	ASSLQGISYEQY
TRBV11-2	ASSLGPDRRSGANVLT
TRBV5-1	ASSPRQGDSPLH
TRBV19	ASREGQDTGELF
TRBV19	ASSVRDRGNQPQH
TRBV11-2	ASSLSPGQAGGAF
TRBV19	ASRREYSGNTIY
TRBV5-6	ASSQGRRNTEAF
TRBV2	ASRTISYEQY
TRBV11-3	ASTVSGGNEKLF
TRBV6-5	ASSNSANEKLF
TRBV19	ASSIAGQNMNTEAF
TRBV5-1	ASSRRSGSQETQY
TRBV10-3	AIRTDRGHNEQF
TRBV7-9	ASSSKAGATTDTQY
TRBV5-5	ASSFTLAANTGELF
TRBV11-3	ASSPGGVATGELF